The rows below give T cell receptor beta chains drawn from one sample of a study of blood T cell repertoires in COVID-19. Clones were sequenced by immunoSEQ multiplex PCR, and TCRdb holds only the in-frame ones, with some missing. The sample lists some 160,000 clones, 88% seen once, with approximately 7% in the top ten. Sequencing input: PBMCs or T cells enriched from blood (not recorded which). Source of these receptors: a woman in her forties or fifties who had recovered from COVID-19. The conserved cysteine and the conserved F or W are not part of the CDR3 here. The order of the fields is clone size, V gene, CDR3 protein. Some rows mark clone size as missing; the rest say once, few, many or name a class of expanded clone.

NA,TRBV10-2,ASRTSGGSTDTQY
few,TRBV25-1,ASSRGSGSGNTIY
NA,TRBV13,ASSLWETETQY
NA,TRBV19,ASSSGTGGFGTGELF
NA,TRBV6-5,ASRTGNNYGYT
NA,TRBV7-2,ASSLGTGSEEKLF
NA,TRBV7-9,ASRSAGANYGYT
NA,TRBV5-5,ASRLLADSYNEQF
few,TRBV10-2,ASGTSGGGYEQF
NA,TRBV7-3,ASSLGGTGYEQY
NA,TRBV9,ASSVEGLAGALRETQY
NA,TRBV12-3/TRBV12-4,ASSLSRGEQF
NA,TRBV28,ASRAGENEQF
NA,TRBV12-3/TRBV12-4,ASSDRNNSPLH
NA,TRBV3-1/TRBV3-2,ASSRDRSSYEQY
NA,TRBV5-1,ASSLDLPGNTEAF
once,TRBV5-1,ASSFSGFNNSPLH
NA,TRBV19,ASSSPQDRGPF
NA,TRBV29-1,SVESIDEQY
NA,TRBV10-2,ASGDDSVQAGYT
once,TRBV3-1/TRBV3-2,ASSQDFGGPSTDTQY
NA,TRBV7-3,ASSLLRGSEAF
NA,TRBV12-2,ASRLANYEQY
NA,TRBV18,ASSAIGQGRNTEAF
NA,TRBV11-2,ASTSGAGLQETQY
NA,TRBV10-1,ADLQKNRGPYNEQF
NA,TRBV7-2,ASSLVGGGSTEAF
once,TRBV5-1,ASSFRQGASGTEAF
NA,TRBV5-4,ASSPPPGQGNEKLF
NA,TRBV19,ATHLGGAVAF
NA,TRBV2,ASRARVPNSPLH
NA,TRBV9,ASNGGVIDYEQY
NA,TRBV2,ASTNIGGHTIY
NA,TRBV27,ASSLSIQPTGVYGYT
NA,TRBV6-2/TRBV6-3,ASSYGRTGVLYEQY
once,TRBV3-1/TRBV3-2,ASSQRGGTEAF
NA,TRBV25-1,ATRGLGDTEAF
many,TRBV12-5,ASGLVETVEGGSNQPQH
NA,TRBV3-1/TRBV3-2,ASSQEAGACGYT
NA,TRBV6-5,ASSSARGVPEQF
NA,TRBV19,ASISGHTIY
NA,TRBV2,ASRRDRGREKLF
NA,TRBV29-1,SVEDSGGPRTDTQY
NA,TRBV6-5,ASQWTVRGAQY
NA,TRBV7-2,ASSLAGQYNEKLF
NA,TRBV9,ASSPLANTEAF
NA,TRBV3-1/TRBV3-2,ASSRTGGTDTQY
NA,TRBV27,ASRGTGNYGYT
NA,TRBV21-1,ASSFPYTAEAF
NA,TRBV7-2,ASSFLRNTEAF
NA,TRBV27,ASSLSGLAGASYEQY
NA,TRBV7-2,ASSLRTQGEAF
once,TRBV3-1/TRBV3-2,ASSQRGGVTDTQY
NA,TRBV5-4,ASSLGGQGSGNTIY
NA,TRBV6-5,ASSYRDSLITEAF